The T cell receptor beta chain described here comes from a study of T cell responses to AZD1222 COVID-19 vaccine. Study-level results: Donors were largely white British and mainly female; clonal diversity was possibly underestimated.

Profiling relied on immunoSEQ multiplex PCR, and the TCRdb table lists in-frame clones only, not all of them. Among roughly 150,000 clones listed, 88% were seen once. A word on this clone: Its antigen is not identified.

V shed 5 bases, J shed 2 bases, and the junction held 12 bases outside the gene matches. The CDR3 runs to 17 residues. The germline gives CDR1 SSHAT, CDR2 FNYEAQ (reference sequence). The source is an adult in good health. The rearrangement joins TRBV7-7 to TRBJ2-5; 9 nucleotides match TRBD2. The sample consisted of peripheral blood, taken on day 0 of AZD1222 vaccination. The CDR3 DNA is TGTGCCAGCAGCCCCGTTAGCGGGAGATCTAGGCAAGAGACCCAGTACTTC. Residues: CASSPVSGRSRQETQYF. The full variable domain, with the rest looked up from reference TRBV7-7 and TRBJ2-5, is GAGVSQSPRYKVTKRGQDVTLRCDPISSHATLYWYQQALGQGPEFLTYFNYEAQPDKSGLPSDRFSAERPEGSISTLTIQRTEQRDSAMYRCASSPVSGRSRQETQYFGPGTRLLVL.